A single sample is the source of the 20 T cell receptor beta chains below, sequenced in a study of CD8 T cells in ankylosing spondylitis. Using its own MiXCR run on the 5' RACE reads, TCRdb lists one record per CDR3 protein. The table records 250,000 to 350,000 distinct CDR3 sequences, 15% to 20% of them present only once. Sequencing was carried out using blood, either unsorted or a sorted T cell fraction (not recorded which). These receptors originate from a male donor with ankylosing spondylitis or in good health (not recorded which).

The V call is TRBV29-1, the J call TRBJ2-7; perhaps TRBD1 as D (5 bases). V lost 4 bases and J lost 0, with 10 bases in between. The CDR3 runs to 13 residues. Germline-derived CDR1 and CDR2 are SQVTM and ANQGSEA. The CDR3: CSVVDSSSYEQYV. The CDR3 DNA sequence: TGCAGCGTTGTCGACAGCAGCTCCTACGAGCAGTACGTC.

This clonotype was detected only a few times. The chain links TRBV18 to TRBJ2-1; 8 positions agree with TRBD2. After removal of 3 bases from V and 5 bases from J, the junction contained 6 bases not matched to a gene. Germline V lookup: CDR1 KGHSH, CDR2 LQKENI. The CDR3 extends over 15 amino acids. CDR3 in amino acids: CASSPPGLGDNEQFF. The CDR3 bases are TGTGCCAGCTCACCTCCGGGACTAGGGGACAATGAGCAGTTCTTC.

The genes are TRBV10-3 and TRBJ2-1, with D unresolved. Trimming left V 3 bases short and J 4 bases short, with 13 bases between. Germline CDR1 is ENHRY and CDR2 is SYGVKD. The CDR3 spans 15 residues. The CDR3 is CAISESVGFYNEQFF. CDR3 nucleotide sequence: TGTGCCATCAGTGAATCAGTAGGGTTTTACAATGAGCAGTTCTTC.

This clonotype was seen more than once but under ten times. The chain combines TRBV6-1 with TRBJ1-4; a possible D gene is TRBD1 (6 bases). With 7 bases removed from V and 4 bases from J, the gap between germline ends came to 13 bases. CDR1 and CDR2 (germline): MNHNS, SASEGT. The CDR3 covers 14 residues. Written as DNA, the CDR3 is TGTGCCAGCAACCAGGACAGACATAATGAAAAACTGTTTTTT. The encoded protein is CASNQDRHNEKLFF.

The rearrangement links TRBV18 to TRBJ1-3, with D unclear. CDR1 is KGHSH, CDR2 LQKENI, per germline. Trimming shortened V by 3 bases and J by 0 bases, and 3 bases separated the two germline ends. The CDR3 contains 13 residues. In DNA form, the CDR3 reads TGTGCCAGCTCACCCAGCTCTGGAAACACCATATATTTT. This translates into CASSPSSGNTIYF.

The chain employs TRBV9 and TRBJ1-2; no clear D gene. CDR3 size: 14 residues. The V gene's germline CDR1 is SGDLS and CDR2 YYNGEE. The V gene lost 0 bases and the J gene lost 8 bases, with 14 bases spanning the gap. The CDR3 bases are TGTGCCAGCAGCGTAGAAGGGTTTGGGAAGGGCTACACCTTC. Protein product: CASSVEGFGKGYTF.

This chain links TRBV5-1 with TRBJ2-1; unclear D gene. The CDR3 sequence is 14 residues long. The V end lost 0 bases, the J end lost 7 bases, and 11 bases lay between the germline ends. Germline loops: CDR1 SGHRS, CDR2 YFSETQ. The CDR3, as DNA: TGCGCCAGCAGCTTGGGTCCGGAATCGAATGAGCAGTTCTTC. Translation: CASSLGPESNEQFF.

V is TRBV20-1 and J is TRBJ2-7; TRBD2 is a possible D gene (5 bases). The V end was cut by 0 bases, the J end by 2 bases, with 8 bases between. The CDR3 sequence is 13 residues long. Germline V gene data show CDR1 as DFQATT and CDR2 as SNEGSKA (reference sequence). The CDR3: CSARDRRTYEQYV. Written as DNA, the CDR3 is TGCAGTGCTAGAGATCGGAGGACCTACGAGCAGTACGTC.

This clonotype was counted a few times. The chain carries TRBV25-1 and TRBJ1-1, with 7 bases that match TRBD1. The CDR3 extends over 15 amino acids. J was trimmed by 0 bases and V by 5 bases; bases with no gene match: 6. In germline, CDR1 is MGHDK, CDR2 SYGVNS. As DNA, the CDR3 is TGTGCCAGCAGTCCTATACAGGGGATGAACACTGAAGCTTTCTTT. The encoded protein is CASSPIQGMNTEAFF.

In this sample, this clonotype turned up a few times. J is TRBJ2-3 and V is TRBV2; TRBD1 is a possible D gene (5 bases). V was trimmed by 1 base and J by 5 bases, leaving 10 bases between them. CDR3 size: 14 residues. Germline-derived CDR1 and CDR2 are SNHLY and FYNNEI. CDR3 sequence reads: CASSEGWQGDTQYF. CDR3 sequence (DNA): TGTGCCAGCAGTGAAGGCTGGCAGGGAGATACGCAGTATTTT.

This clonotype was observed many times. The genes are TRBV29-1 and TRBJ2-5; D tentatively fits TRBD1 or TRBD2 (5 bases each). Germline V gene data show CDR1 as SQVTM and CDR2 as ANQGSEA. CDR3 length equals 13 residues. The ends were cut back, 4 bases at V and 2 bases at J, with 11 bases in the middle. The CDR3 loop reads CSVGGASQETQYF. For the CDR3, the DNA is TGCAGCGTTGGAGGGGCTTCTCAAGAGACCCAGTACTTC.

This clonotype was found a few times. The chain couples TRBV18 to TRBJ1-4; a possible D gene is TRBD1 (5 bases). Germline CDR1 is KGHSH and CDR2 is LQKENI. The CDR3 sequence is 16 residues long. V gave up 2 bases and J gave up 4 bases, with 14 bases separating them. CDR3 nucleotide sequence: TGTGCCAGCTCACCATCCAGTGACAGCCATAATGAAAAACTGTTTTTT. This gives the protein CASSPSSDSHNEKLFF.

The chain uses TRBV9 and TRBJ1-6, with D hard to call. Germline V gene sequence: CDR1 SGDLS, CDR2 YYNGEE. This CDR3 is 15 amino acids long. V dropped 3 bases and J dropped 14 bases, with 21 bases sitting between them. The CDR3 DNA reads TGTGCCAGCAGCGCCTCCCCGGACGGCTATCTTACCCTCCACTTT. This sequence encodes CASSASPDGYLTLHF.

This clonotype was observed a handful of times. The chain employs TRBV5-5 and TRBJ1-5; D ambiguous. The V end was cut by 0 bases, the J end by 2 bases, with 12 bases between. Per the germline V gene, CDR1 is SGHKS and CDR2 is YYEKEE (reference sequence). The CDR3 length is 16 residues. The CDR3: CASSLAAVAGNQPQHF. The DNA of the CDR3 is TGTGCCAGCAGCTTGGCGGCGGTGGCTGGCAATCAGCCCCAGCATTTT.

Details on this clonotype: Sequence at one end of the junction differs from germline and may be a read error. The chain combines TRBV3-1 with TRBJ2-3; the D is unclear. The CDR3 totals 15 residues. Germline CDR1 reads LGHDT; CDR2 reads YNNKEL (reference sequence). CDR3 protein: CACSQGTGRTDTQYF. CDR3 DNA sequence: TGTGCCTGCAGCCAAGGTACTGGACGCACAGATACGCAGTATTTT.

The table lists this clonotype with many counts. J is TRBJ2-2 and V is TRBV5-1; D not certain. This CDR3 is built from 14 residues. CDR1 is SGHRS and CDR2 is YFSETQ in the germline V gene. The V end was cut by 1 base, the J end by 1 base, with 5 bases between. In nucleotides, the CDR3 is TGCGCCAGCAGCTTGTTTGGGAACACCGGGGAGCTGTTTTTT. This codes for CASSLFGNTGELFF.

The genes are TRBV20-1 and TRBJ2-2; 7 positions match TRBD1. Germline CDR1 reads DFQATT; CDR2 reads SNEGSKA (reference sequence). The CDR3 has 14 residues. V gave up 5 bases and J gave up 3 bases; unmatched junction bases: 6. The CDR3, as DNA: TGCAGTGCTGCCAGGGGGTCCCACACCGGGGAGCTGTTTTTT. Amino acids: CSAARGSHTGELFF.

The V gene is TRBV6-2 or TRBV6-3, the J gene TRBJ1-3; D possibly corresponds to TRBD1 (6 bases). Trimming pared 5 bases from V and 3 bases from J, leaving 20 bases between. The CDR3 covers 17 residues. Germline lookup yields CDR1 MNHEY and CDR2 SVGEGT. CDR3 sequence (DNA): TGTGCCAGCAGTGACCGGGACATTAGGACTCGTGGAAACACCATATATTTT. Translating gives CASSDRDIRTRGNTIYF.

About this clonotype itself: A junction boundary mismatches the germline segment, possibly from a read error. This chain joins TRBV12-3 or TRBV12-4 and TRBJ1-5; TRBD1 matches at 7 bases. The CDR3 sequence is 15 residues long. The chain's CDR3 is CVSRRDSYSNQPQHF. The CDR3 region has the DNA TGTGTCAGCAGACGGGACAGCTATAGCAATCAGCCCCAGCATTTT.

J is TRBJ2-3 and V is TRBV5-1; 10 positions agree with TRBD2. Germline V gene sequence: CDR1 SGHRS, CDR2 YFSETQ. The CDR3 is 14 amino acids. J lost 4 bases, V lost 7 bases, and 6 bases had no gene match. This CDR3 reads CASGYSGRPDTQYF. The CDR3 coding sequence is TGCGCCAGCGGATATAGCGGGAGGCCAGATACGCAGTATTTT.